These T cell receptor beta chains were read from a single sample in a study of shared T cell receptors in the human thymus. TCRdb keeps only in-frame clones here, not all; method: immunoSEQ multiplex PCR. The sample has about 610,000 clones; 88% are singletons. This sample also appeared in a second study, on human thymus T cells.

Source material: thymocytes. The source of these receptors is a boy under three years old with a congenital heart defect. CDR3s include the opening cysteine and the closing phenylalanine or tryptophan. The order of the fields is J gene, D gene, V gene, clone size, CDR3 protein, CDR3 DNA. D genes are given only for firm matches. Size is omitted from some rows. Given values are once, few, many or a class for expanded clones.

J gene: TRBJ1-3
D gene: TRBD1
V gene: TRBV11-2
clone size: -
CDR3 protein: CASGQTGLGSGNTIYF
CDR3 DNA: TGTGCCAGCGGGCAGACAGGGTTAGGCTCTGGAAACACCATATATTTT

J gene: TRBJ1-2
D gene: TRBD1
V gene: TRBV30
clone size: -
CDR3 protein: CAWRGTGQGVNYGYTF
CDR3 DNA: TGTGCCTGGAGGGGAACGGGACAGGGGGTAAACTATGGCTACACCTTC

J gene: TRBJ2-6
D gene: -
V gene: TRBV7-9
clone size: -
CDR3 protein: CASETSGANVLTF
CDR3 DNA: TGTGCCAGTGAGACTTCTGGGGCCAACGTCCTGACTTTC

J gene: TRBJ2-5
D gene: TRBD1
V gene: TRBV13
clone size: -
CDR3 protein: CASSDRDSQETQYF
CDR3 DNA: TGTGCCAGCAGTGACAGGGATTCGCAAGAGACCCAGTACTTC

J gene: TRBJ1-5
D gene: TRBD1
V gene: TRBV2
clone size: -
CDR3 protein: CASDGDRVNQPQHF
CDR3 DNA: TGTGCCAGCGACGGGGACAGGGTCAATCAGCCCCAGCATTTT

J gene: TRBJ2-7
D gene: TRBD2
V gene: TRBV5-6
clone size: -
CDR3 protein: CASSSSREPPDF
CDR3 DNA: TGTGCCAGCAGCTCTTCGCGGGAGCCCCCCGATTTC

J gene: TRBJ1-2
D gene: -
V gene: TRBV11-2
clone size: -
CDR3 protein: CASSLDPAGYGYTF
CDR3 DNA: TGTGCCAGCAGCTTAGATCCCGCGGGGTATGGCTACACCTTC

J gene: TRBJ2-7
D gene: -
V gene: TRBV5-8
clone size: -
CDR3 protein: CASSLGSGTSYEQYF
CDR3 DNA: TGTGCCAGCAGCTTGGGCAGCGGTACATCCTACGAGCAGTACTTC

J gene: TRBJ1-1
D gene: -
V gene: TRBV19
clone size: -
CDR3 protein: CASSISQALQTLNTEAFF
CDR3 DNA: TGTGCCAGTAGTATTTCCCAAGCTCTACAGACACTGAACACTGAAGCTTTCTTT

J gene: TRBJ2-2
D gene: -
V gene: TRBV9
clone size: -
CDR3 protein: CASSVDQGRGNTGELFF
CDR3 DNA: TGTGCCAGCAGCGTAGATCAGGGCAGGGGGAACACCGGGGAGCTGTTTTTT

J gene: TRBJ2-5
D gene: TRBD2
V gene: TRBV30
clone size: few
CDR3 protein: CAWSQWGLAGGETQYF
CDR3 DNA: TGTGCCTGGAGTCAGTGGGGACTAGCGGGGGGGGAGACCCAGTACTTC

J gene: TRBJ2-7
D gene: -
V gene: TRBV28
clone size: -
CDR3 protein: CASTLKNPITKLYEQYF
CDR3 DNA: TGTGCCAGCACCTTGAAAAACCCCATAACTAAGTTGTACGAGCAGTACTTC

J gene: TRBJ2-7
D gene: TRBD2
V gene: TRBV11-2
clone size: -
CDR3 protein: CASSRPAGAPLEQYF
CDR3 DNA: TGTGCCAGCAGCCGACCAGCGGGAGCCCCTCTCGAGCAGTACTTC

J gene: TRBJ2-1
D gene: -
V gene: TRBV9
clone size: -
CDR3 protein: CASSRAGPFPLNEQFF
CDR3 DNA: TGTGCCAGCAGCCGAGCGGGCCCTTTCCCGCTCAATGAGCAGTTCTTC

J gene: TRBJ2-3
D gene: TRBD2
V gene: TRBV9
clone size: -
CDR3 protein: CASSPRTHSGRTDTQYF
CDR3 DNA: TGTGCCAGCAGCCCCCGCACCCATAGCGGGAGGACAGATACGCAGTATTTT

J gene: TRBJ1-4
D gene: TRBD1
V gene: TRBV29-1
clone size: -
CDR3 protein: CSVTDRGHSTNEKLFF
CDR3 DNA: TGCAGCGTGACGGACAGGGGACATTCAACTAATGAAAAACTGTTTTTT

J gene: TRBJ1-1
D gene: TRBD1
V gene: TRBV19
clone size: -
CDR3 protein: CASSLTDRVEAFF
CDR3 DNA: TGTGCCAGTAGTCTTACCGACAGGGTCGAAGCTTTCTTT

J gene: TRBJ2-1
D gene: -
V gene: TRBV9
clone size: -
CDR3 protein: CASSASCGKYNEQFF
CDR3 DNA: TGTGCCAGCAGCGCCTCTTGCGGGAAGTACAATGAGCAGTTCTTC

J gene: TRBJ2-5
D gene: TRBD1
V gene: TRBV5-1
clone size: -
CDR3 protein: CASSLARWTTGGETQYF
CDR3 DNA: TGCGCCAGCAGCTTGGCCAGGTGGACGACAGGGGGCGAGACCCAGTACTTC

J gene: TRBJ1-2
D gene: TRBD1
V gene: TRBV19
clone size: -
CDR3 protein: CASSKGQGGYGYTF
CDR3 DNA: TGTGCCAGTAGTAAAGGACAGGGGGGTTATGGCTACACCTTC

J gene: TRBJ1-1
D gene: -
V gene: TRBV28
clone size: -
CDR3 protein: CASSFPGTNPEHTEAFF
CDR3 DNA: TGTGCCAGCAGTTTTCCCGGGACAAACCCCGAGCACACTGAAGCTTTCTTT

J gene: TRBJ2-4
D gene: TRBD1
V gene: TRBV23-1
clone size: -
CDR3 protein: CASSQIGTGINLAKNIQYF
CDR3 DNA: TGCGCCAGCAGTCAAATCGGGACAGGGATTAACCTAGCCAAAAACATTCAGTACTTC

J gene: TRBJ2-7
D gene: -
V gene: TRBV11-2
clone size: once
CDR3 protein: CASRPGRGARGYF
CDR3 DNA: TGTGCCAGCAGGCCAGGTCGGGGGGCACGCGGGTACTTC

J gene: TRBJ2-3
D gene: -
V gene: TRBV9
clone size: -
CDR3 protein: CASSVAPTGFPSTDTQYF
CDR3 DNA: TGTGCCAGCAGCGTAGCCCCAACAGGTTTTCCAAGCACAGATACGCAGTATTTT

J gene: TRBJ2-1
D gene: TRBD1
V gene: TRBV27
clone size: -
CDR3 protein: CASSSPGDRAYNEQFF
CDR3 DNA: TGTGCCAGCAGTTCCCCAGGGGACAGGGCATACAATGAGCAGTTCTTC

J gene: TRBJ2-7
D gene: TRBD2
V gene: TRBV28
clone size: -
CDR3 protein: CASSSRLAGGPGHEQYF
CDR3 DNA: TGTGCCAGCAGTTCTCGACTAGCGGGAGGGCCGGGCCACGAGCAGTACTTC

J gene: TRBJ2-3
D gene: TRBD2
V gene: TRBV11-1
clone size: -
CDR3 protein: CASSLGLAGDTQYF
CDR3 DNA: TGTGCCAGCAGCTTAGGGCTAGCGGGAGATACGCAGTATTTT